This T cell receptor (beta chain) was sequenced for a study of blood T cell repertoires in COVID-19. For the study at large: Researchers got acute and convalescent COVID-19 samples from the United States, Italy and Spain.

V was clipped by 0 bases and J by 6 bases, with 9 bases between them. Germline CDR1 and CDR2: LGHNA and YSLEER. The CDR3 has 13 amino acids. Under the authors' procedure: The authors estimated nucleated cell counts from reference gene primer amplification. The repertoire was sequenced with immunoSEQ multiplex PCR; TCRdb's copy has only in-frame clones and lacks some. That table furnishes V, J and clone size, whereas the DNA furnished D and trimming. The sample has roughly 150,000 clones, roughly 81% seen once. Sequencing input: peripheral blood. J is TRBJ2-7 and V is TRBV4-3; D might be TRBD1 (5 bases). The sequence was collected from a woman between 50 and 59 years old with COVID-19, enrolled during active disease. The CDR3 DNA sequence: TGCGCCAGCAGCCAAGACAGGGCGAGCGAGCAGTACTTC. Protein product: CASSQDRASEQYF.